These T cell receptor beta chains were read from a single sample in a study of identical twins. Via MiXCR, TCRdb re-called the 5' RACE reads, giving one row per CDR3 protein. The sample lists around 550,000 distinct CDR3 sequences; roughly 15% were seen once. In addition, the sample was reused for a study of yellow fever vaccine responses in identical twins.

Sequencing used CD4+ T cells sorted from blood. The source is a woman aged 18-35 years in good health. The CDR3 runs from the conserved cysteine through the conserved F or W. The order of the fields is CDR3 DNA, CDR3 protein, clone size, D gene, V gene, J gene. The D gene is left open where the match is weak. For some rows the clone size is stated as once, few or many, or as a class when expanded; others skip it.

CDR3nt: TGTGCCAGCAGTGATCGGCCGGGTAACACCGGGGAGCTGTTTTTT
CDR3aa: CASSDRPGNTGELFF
abundance: -
d_gene: -
v_gene: TRBV25-1
j_gene: TRBJ2-2

CDR3nt: TGTGCCAGCAGTTTATCCCCCCTCCAAGAGACCCAGTACTTC
CDR3aa: CASSLSPLQETQYF
abundance: -
d_gene: -
v_gene: TRBV12-3/TRBV12-4
j_gene: TRBJ2-5

CDR3nt: TGTGCCAGCAGCGCCCTACAGACAGCCAAAAACATTCAGTACTTC
CDR3aa: CASSALQTAKNIQYF
abundance: few
d_gene: -
v_gene: TRBV2
j_gene: TRBJ2-4

CDR3nt: TGTGCCAGCAGCTCCACGGGGGGCTCCTACAATGAGCAGTTCTTC
CDR3aa: CASSSTGGSYNEQFF
abundance: many
d_gene: TRBD2
v_gene: TRBV12-3/TRBV12-4
j_gene: TRBJ2-1

CDR3nt: TGTGCCAGCAGCTTAATAGCGGGGCAGGGGGGCTCCTACGAGCAGTACTTC
CDR3aa: CASSLIAGQGGSYEQYF
abundance: many
d_gene: -
v_gene: TRBV7-2
j_gene: TRBJ2-7

CDR3nt: TGTGCCAGCAGCCAAGATCGCGGGAGGTCTCCTGAACAGTTCTTC
CDR3aa: CASSQDRGRSPEQFF
abundance: few
d_gene: TRBD2
v_gene: TRBV3-1
j_gene: TRBJ2-1

CDR3nt: TGTGCCAGCAGCAAAGAGGAGACTAGCGGGAGAGGGGACACCGGGGAGCTGTTTTTT
CDR3aa: CASSKEETSGRGDTGELFF
abundance: few
d_gene: -
v_gene: TRBV21-1
j_gene: TRBJ2-2

CDR3nt: TGTGCCACCAGTGATCCGGCTGGGACAGTGAGCTCCTACAATGAGCAGTTCTTC
CDR3aa: CATSDPAGTVSSYNEQFF
abundance: many
d_gene: TRBD1
v_gene: TRBV24-1
j_gene: TRBJ2-1

CDR3nt: TGTGCCACCAGTGACGCTCGGGCCGTGACAGGGGGGCCCTACAATGAGCAGTTCTTC
CDR3aa: CATSDARAVTGGPYNEQFF
abundance: few
d_gene: TRBD1
v_gene: TRBV24-1
j_gene: TRBJ2-1

CDR3nt: TGTGCCAGCAGCCAAACAGGGGGAAGGCAAGAGACCCAGTACTTC
CDR3aa: CASSQTGGRQETQYF
abundance: few
d_gene: TRBD1
v_gene: TRBV3-1
j_gene: TRBJ2-5

CDR3nt: TGCGCCAGCAGTCCCGGACAGGGACACACCGGGGAGCTGTTTTTT
CDR3aa: CASSPGQGHTGELFF
abundance: many
d_gene: TRBD1
v_gene: TRBV5-1
j_gene: TRBJ2-2

CDR3nt: TGTGCCAGCAGTTTGGTTGGGTCCTACGAGCAGTACTTC
CDR3aa: CASSLVGSYEQYF
abundance: many
d_gene: -
v_gene: TRBV12-3/TRBV12-4
j_gene: TRBJ2-7

CDR3nt: TGCGCCAGCAGCTGGGGGGCTAGCGGGGGTCTCACCTACAATGAGCAGTTCTTC
CDR3aa: CASSWGASGGLTYNEQFF
abundance: -
d_gene: TRBD2
v_gene: TRBV5-1
j_gene: TRBJ2-1

CDR3nt: TGTGCCAGCAGCGCGGGGACTAGCGGGACCGGGGAGCTGTTTTTT
CDR3aa: CASSAGTSGTGELFF
abundance: -
d_gene: TRBD2
v_gene: TRBV9
j_gene: TRBJ2-2

CDR3nt: TGTGCCAGCAGTTTATTTTCAGGGGATGGCACTGAAGCTTTCTTT
CDR3aa: CASSLFSGDGTEAFF
abundance: few
d_gene: -
v_gene: TRBV12-3/TRBV12-4
j_gene: TRBJ1-1

CDR3nt: TGTGCCAGCAGCCAGATCGACAGGGATTCGAGGGAGCAGTACTTC
CDR3aa: CASSQIDRDSREQYF
abundance: -
d_gene: TRBD1
v_gene: TRBV14
j_gene: TRBJ2-7

CDR3nt: TGTGCCAGCAGTGAATATGCTAGCGGGAGTGGCAATGAGCAGTTCTTC
CDR3aa: CASSEYASGSGNEQFF
abundance: few
d_gene: TRBD2
v_gene: TRBV6-1
j_gene: TRBJ2-1

CDR3nt: TGTGCCAGCAGCGGGACTAGCGGGAGCGACGAGCAGTACTTC
CDR3aa: CASSGTSGSDEQYF
abundance: -
d_gene: TRBD2
v_gene: TRBV3-1
j_gene: TRBJ2-7

CDR3nt: TGTGCCAGCAGGAAAGGGACTAGCCTCACAGATACGCAGTATTTT
CDR3aa: CASRKGTSLTDTQYF
abundance: few
d_gene: TRBD2
v_gene: TRBV12-3/TRBV12-4
j_gene: TRBJ2-3

CDR3nt: TGTGCCAGCACCAAGTTGTATGAATCCAACAATGAGCAGTTCTTC
CDR3aa: CASTKLYESNNEQFF
abundance: many
d_gene: -
v_gene: TRBV6-1
j_gene: TRBJ2-1

CDR3nt: TGTGCCACCAGTGCGGCCGGTAAAGCGGAGGAGACCCAGTACTTC
CDR3aa: CATSAAGKAEETQYF
abundance: -
d_gene: -
v_gene: TRBV24-1
j_gene: TRBJ2-5

CDR3nt: TGCGCCAGCAGCTTGTGGACAGGGTCAGTACCCCGCTCCTACGAGCAGTACTTC
CDR3aa: CASSLWTGSVPRSYEQYF
abundance: few
d_gene: TRBD1
v_gene: TRBV5-1
j_gene: TRBJ2-7

CDR3nt: TGTGCCATCACGGGGGAACCAGCTCACACCGGGGAGCTGTTTTTT
CDR3aa: CAITGEPAHTGELFF
abundance: many
d_gene: -
v_gene: TRBV10-3
j_gene: TRBJ2-2

CDR3nt: TGTGCCAGCTCACCAGGGGCGGACCAGCCCCAGCATTTT
CDR3aa: CASSPGADQPQHF
abundance: -
d_gene: -
v_gene: TRBV18
j_gene: TRBJ1-5

CDR3nt: TGCAGCGTTGAAGATCCAGGGCGCGACACCGGGGAGCTGTTTTTT
CDR3aa: CSVEDPGRDTGELFF
abundance: few
d_gene: -
v_gene: TRBV29-1
j_gene: TRBJ2-2

CDR3nt: TGCGCCAGCTCCCGTTATGTGGGGAGTTCCTACAATGAGCAGTTCTTC
CDR3aa: CASSRYVGSSYNEQFF
abundance: few
d_gene: -
v_gene: TRBV5-1
j_gene: TRBJ2-1

CDR3nt: TGCAGTGCTAGAGATTTTTCCGGGACAGGGGGAGATACGCAGTATTTT
CDR3aa: CSARDFSGTGGDTQYF
abundance: -
d_gene: TRBD1
v_gene: TRBV20-1
j_gene: TRBJ2-3

CDR3nt: TGTGCCATCAGTGGAGGACAGGGTCCGGGTGAGCAGTTCTTC
CDR3aa: CAISGGQGPGEQFF
abundance: few
d_gene: TRBD1
v_gene: TRBV10-3
j_gene: TRBJ2-1

CDR3nt: TGTGCCAGCAGTGAACTAGCGGGAGGGCCAGGGTTCTTC
CDR3aa: CASSELAGGPGFF
abundance: -
d_gene: TRBD2
v_gene: TRBV6-4
j_gene: TRBJ2-1

CDR3nt: TGTGCCAGCAGCTCATATCGGGGGATCGCAGATACGCAGTATTTT
CDR3aa: CASSSYRGIADTQYF
abundance: few
d_gene: -
v_gene: TRBV12-3/TRBV12-4
j_gene: TRBJ2-3

CDR3nt: TGTGCCAGCAGTCGACCCACCCTACAGGGAGGAAAAGAGACCCAGTACTTC
CDR3aa: CASSRPTLQGGKETQYF
abundance: few
d_gene: -
v_gene: TRBV12-3/TRBV12-4
j_gene: TRBJ2-5

CDR3nt: TGTGCCAGCAGCTCCCGGACTAGCGGGAGGGATATCGGGGAGCTGTTTTTT
CDR3aa: CASSSRTSGRDIGELFF
abundance: -
d_gene: TRBD2
v_gene: TRBV13
j_gene: TRBJ2-2

CDR3nt: TGTGCCAGCAGCTTAAAGCCCCCGGGACAGAACACCGGGGAGCTGTTTTTT
CDR3aa: CASSLKPPGQNTGELFF
abundance: few
d_gene: -
v_gene: TRBV7-8
j_gene: TRBJ2-2

CDR3nt: TGTGCCAGCAGCTTTCCTTTGTCGGGGACCTACAATGAGCAGTTCTTC
CDR3aa: CASSFPLSGTYNEQFF
abundance: -
d_gene: -
v_gene: TRBV11-2
j_gene: TRBJ2-1

CDR3nt: TGTGCCAGCAGTTTTTGGGGGAGGGCCATAGGGGGTGAGCAGTTCTTC
CDR3aa: CASSFWGRAIGGEQFF
abundance: few
d_gene: -
v_gene: TRBV12-3/TRBV12-4
j_gene: TRBJ2-1

CDR3nt: TGTGCCACCAGTGATTTTTCCGGGGGAGTTACCGGGGAGCTGTTTTTT
CDR3aa: CATSDFSGGVTGELFF
abundance: -
d_gene: -
v_gene: TRBV24-1
j_gene: TRBJ2-2

CDR3nt: TGCAGCGTTGAACTCGGAGCGGGAGGTGGGGAGACCCAGTACTTC
CDR3aa: CSVELGAGGGETQYF
abundance: few
d_gene: TRBD2
v_gene: TRBV29-1
j_gene: TRBJ2-5

CDR3nt: TGTGCCAGCAGCCAAGACGTGGTTAGCGGGCAGTTCTTC
CDR3aa: CASSQDVVSGQFF
abundance: many
d_gene: -
v_gene: TRBV3-1
j_gene: TRBJ2-1

CDR3nt: TGTGCCAGCAGTACACAGGCGGCCGGGGAGCTGTTTTTT
CDR3aa: CASSTQAAGELFF
abundance: -
d_gene: -
v_gene: TRBV6-6
j_gene: TRBJ2-2

CDR3nt: TGTGCCAGCTCACTCTCGCTAGCGGACCCATTCTCCTACGAGCAGTACTTC
CDR3aa: CASSLSLADPFSYEQYF
abundance: -
d_gene: TRBD2
v_gene: TRBV18
j_gene: TRBJ2-7